The 27 T cell receptor beta chains presented below share a single source sample, sequenced in a study of control samples from healthy donors and cancer patients. Some clones are missing from TCRdb's copy, which holds only in-frame ones; the method was immunoSEQ multiplex PCR. In the table there are 80,000 to 100,000 clones, over 60% of which are singletons. The sequencing input was blood. The receptors were sampled from a woman between 25 and 40 years old in good health.

The chain is built from TRBV3-1 (or the pseudogene TRBV3-2) and TRBJ2-3; no clear D gene. There are 14 residues in the CDR3. The germline V and J ends were trimmed by 0 bases and 6 bases, with 10 bases remaining between them. The V gene's germline CDR1 is LGHDT and CDR2 YNNKEL (reference sequence). The CDR3 sequence is CASSQDRAMDTQYF. For the CDR3, the DNA is TGTGCCAGCAGCCAAGATAGAGCGATGGATACGCAGTATTTT.

This clone was observed a handful of times. The rearrangement links TRBV19 to TRBJ2-7; D uncertain. V was clipped by 2 bases and J by 3 bases, with 8 bases between them. The CDR3 length is 13 residues. Germline V gene sequence: CDR1 LNHDA, CDR2 SQIVND (reference sequence). The CDR3 sequence: CASSILAGYEQYF. Written as DNA, the CDR3 is TGTGCCAGTAGTATATTAGCCGGCTACGAGCAGTACTTC.

The chain joins TRBV7-2 to TRBJ2-7; the match to TRBD1 covers 7 bases. After removal of 5 bases from V and 0 bases from J, the junction contained 16 bases not matched to a gene. CDR3 length equals 18 residues. Looked up from germline, CDR1 is SGHTA and CDR2 is FQGNSA. The DNA of the CDR3 is TGTGCCAGCAGCCTAATAGCTACCGGGACAGTGACCTCCTACGAGCAGTACTTC. This gives the protein CASSLIATGTVTSYEQYF. The full variable domain, its missing parts supplied by reference TRBV7-2 and TRBJ2-7, is GAGVSQSPSNKVTEKGKDVELRCDPISGHTALYWYRQSLGQGLEFLIYFQGNSAPDKSGLPSDRFSAERTGGSVSTLTIQRTQQEDSAVYLCASSLIATGTVTSYEQYFGPGTRLTVT.

The V gene is TRBV4-3, the J gene TRBJ1-4; 9 bases map to TRBD1. Germline V CDR1 and CDR2: LGHNA, YSLEER. CDR3 length equals 17 residues. V was clipped by 3 bases and J by 3 bases; unmatched bases: 8. The CDR3 here is CASSQGDRGGSNEKLFF. The CDR3 DNA follows: TGCGCCAGCAGCCAGGGTGACAGGGGGGGTTCTAATGAAAAACTGTTTTTT.

The chain uses TRBV11-2 and TRBJ2-7, with a possible D match to TRBD2 (6 bases). This CDR3 is built from 13 residues. V shed 5 bases and J shed 6 bases, with 14 bases lying between them. Per the germline V gene, CDR1 is SGHAT and CDR2 is FQNNGV. The CDR3 DNA reads TGTGCCAGCAGCCCGCTCCGGAGGGGCGAGCAGTACTTC. This codes for CASSPLRRGEQYF.

The chain uses TRBV9 and TRBJ2-7; D unresolved. In germline, CDR1 is SGDLS, CDR2 YYNGEE. Deletions cut 0 bases from V and 6 bases from J, with 10 bases between. This CDR3 comprises 13 residues. CDR3 DNA sequence: TGTGCCAGCAGCGTAGCGGTCCAGAGCGAGCAGTACTTC. This sequence encodes CASSVAVQSEQYF.

This clone was observed a handful of times. This chain links TRBV9 with TRBJ1-1; D uncertain. The CDR3 spans 12 residues. CDR1 and CDR2 (germline): SGDLS, YYNGEE. The V end was cut by 0 bases, the J end by 6 bases, with 6 bases between. CDR3 DNA sequence: TGTGCCAGCAGCGTAGGCCATGCTGAAGCTTTCTTT. This codes for CASSVGHAEAFF. Full variable domain (remainder filled in from reference TRBV9 and TRBJ1-1): DSGVTQTPKHLITATGQRVTLRCSPRSGDLSVYWYQQSLDQGLQFLIQYYNGEERAKGNILERFSAQQFPDLHSELNLSSLELGDSALYFCASSVGHAEAFFGQGTRLTVV.

This chain's CDR3 is CAISEQISNQPQHF. CDR3 bases: TGTGCCATCAGTGAACAAATTAGCAATCAGCCCCAGCATTTT. The rearrangement joins TRBV10-3 to TRBJ1-5; no reliable D call. The CDR3 spans 14 residues. Trimming left V 3 bases short and J 0 bases short, with 6 bases between. From germline, CDR1 is ENHRY and CDR2 SYGVKD.

The CDR3 DNA follows: TGCAGCGTTGCCCAAGGGACAGGGGGAGGGACTGAAGCTTTCTTT. Its protein product is CSVAQGTGGGTEAFF. This chain joins TRBV29-1 and TRBJ1-1; 11 nucleotides agree with TRBD1. V shed 4 bases, J shed 5 bases, and the junction held 9 bases outside the gene matches. The CDR3 length is 15 residues. Germline CDR1 reads SQVTM; CDR2 reads ANQGSEA.

This clone was detected once. The genes are TRBV9 and TRBJ1-3; 8 bases fit TRBD1. Unmatched junction bases numbered 4, after V lost 4 bases and J lost 1 base. There are 15 residues in the CDR3. CDR1 is SGDLS, CDR2 YYNGEE, per germline. The CDR3 region has the DNA TGTGCCAGCAGCTTACAGGGGGGTTCTGGAAACACCATATATTTT. This codes for CASSLQGGSGNTIYF. The full variable domain, completed using reference TRBV9 and TRBJ1-3, is DSGVTQTPKHLITATGQRVTLRCSPRSGDLSVYWYQQSLDQGLQFLIQYYNGEERAKGNILERFSAQQFPDLHSELNLSSLELGDSALYFCASSLQGGSGNTIYFGEGSWLTVV.

The chain carries TRBV7-2 and TRBJ2-6; possibly TRBD1 or TRBD2 for D (5 bases each). Deletions cut 3 bases from V and 0 bases from J, with 9 bases between. The CDR3 runs 16 residues. Looked up from germline, CDR1 is SGHTA and CDR2 is FQGNSA. DNA of the CDR3: TGTGCCAGCAGCTTGGGACGGAGCTCTGGGGCCAACGTCCTGACTTTC. This codes for CASSLGRSSGANVLTF.

This clone showed up just a few times. The chain carries TRBV20-1 and TRBJ2-1; D is unresolved. With 5 bases removed from V and 9 bases from J, the gap between germline ends came to 11 bases. Germline V gene lookup returns CDR1 DFQATT and CDR2 SNEGSKA (reference sequence). The CDR3 consists of 11 residues. Here the CDR3 DNA reads TGCAGTGCTCCGGTGGACCCTGAGCAGTTCTTC. Its protein is CSAPVDPEQFF.

This chain links TRBV5-5 with TRBJ2-3, with 7 bases identical to TRBD2. CDR3 size: 15 residues. Germline CDR1 reads SGHKS; CDR2 reads YYEKEE (reference sequence). J gave up 1 base and V 3 bases, and 5 bases lay outside the gene matches. The CDR3 reads CASSSLLAGTDTQYF. CDR3 nucleotide sequence: TGTGCCAGCAGCTCCCTCCTAGCGGGCACAGATACGCAGTATTTT.

The rearrangement links TRBV23-1 to TRBJ2-1; the match to TRBD1 covers 7 bases. TRBV23-1 is designated an ORF whose function remains uncertain. Germline trimming cut 4 bases from V and 5 bases from J; bases unmatched to any gene: 14. The CDR3 totals 17 residues. The CDR3, as DNA: TGCGCCAGCAGTCCCTGTTTTCAGGGGACAGCGGACAATGAGCAGTTCTTC. This encodes CASSPCFQGTADNEQFF.

This chain uses TRBV30 with TRBJ1-2; tentatively, D is TRBD1 (5 bases). Deletions cut 4 bases from V and 0 bases from J, with 12 bases between. CDR1 is GTSNPN and CDR2 is SVGIG in the germline V gene (reference sequence). CDR3 length: 14 residues. This CDR3 is CAWNGHQANYGYTF. In nucleotides, the CDR3 is TGTGCCTGGAATGGACACCAAGCTAACTATGGCTACACCTTC.

V usage is TRBV2 and J usage is TRBJ1-6; D might be TRBD1 (5 bases). Germline-derived CDR1 and CDR2 are SNHLY and FYNNEI. V shed 6 bases and J shed 0 bases, with 9 bases lying between them. The CDR3 length is 15 residues. Here the CDR3 reads CASRGGLSYNSPLHF. DNA of the CDR3: TGTGCCAGCAGGGGGGGACTCTCCTATAATTCACCCCTCCACTTT.

The chain has TRBV14 and TRBJ2-3, with a possible D match to TRBD1 (6 bases). The germline V and J ends were trimmed by 4 bases and 2 bases, with 22 bases remaining between them. The CDR3 contains 18 residues. Germline CDR1 reads SGHDN; CDR2 reads FVKESK. The CDR3 sequence is CASSLIPPGTRLTDTQYF. CDR3 coding DNA: TGTGCCAGCAGCCTCATCCCGCCGGGGACAAGGCTCACAGATACGCAGTATTTT.

This clone was picked up one time. The chain links TRBV29-1 to TRBJ2-7; 7 bases are a match to TRBD1. V was pared by 5 bases and J by 6 bases, with 10 bases of the junction left unmatched. CDR3 length: 13 amino acids. CDR1 is SQVTM, CDR2 ANQGSEA, per germline. The CDR3 here is CSVWTGFFSEQYF. The CDR3 DNA is TGCAGCGTTTGGACAGGTTTCTTCTCCGAGCAGTACTTC.

The rearrangement joins TRBV11-2 to TRBJ2-5; D perhaps matches TRBD1 (5 bases). Germline CDR1 reads SGHAT; CDR2 reads FQNNGV. The CDR3 loop spans 15 amino acids. With 2 bases removed from V and 0 bases from J, the gap between germline ends came to 10 bases. The CDR3 loop is CASSLRSGYQETQYF. As DNA, the CDR3 is TGTGCCAGCAGCTTAAGGTCAGGGTACCAAGAGACCCAGTACTTC. Based on the CDR3 plus reference TRBV11-2 and TRBJ2-5, the full variable domain is EAGVAQSPRYKIIEKRQSVAFWCNPISGHATLYWYQQILGQGPKLLIQFQNNGVVDDSQLPKDRFSAERLKGVDSTLKIQPAKLEDSAVYLCASSLRSGYQETQYFGPGTRLLVL.

This chain connects TRBV12-3 or TRBV12-4 to TRBJ1-1; no clear D. The CDR3 spans 12 residues. V was clipped by 6 bases and J by 1 base, with 6 bases between them. The CDR3 region is CASRLQNTEAFF. The CDR3 coding sequence is TGTGCCAGCAGACTCCAGAACACTGAAGCTTTCTTT.

The chain employs TRBV18 and TRBJ1-2; D unresolved. V dropped 3 bases and J dropped 4 bases, with 21 bases sitting between them. The CDR3 spans 17 residues. Germline CDR1 KGHSH, CDR2 LQKENI. CDR3 region: CASSPTTTRSNSYGYTF. Here the CDR3 DNA reads TGTGCCAGCTCACCGACAACTACGCGGAGTAATAGCTATGGCTACACCTTC.

This chain connects TRBV9 to TRBJ1-2; 9 bases fit TRBD1. Per the germline V gene, CDR1 is SGDLS and CDR2 is YYNGEE. V lost 3 bases to trimming and J lost 6 bases; unmatched junction nucleotides: 12. This CDR3 is 16 amino acids long. The CDR3 here is CASSESPGQGSDGYTF. In nucleotides, the CDR3 is TGTGCCAGCAGCGAGAGCCCGGGACAGGGATCCGATGGCTACACCTTC.

The V and J genes are TRBV7-2 and TRBJ2-3, with 9 bases aligning to TRBD2. Germline V gene lookup returns CDR1 SGHTA and CDR2 FQGNSA. The CDR3 sequence is 15 residues long. Trimming removed 3 bases from V and 5 bases from J; junction bases left unmatched: 6. CDR3 sequence (DNA): TGTGCCAGCAGCTTCGTTGCGGGGGGGGGAGATACGCAGTATTTT. Its protein product is CASSFVAGGGDTQYF.

The CDR3: CASSPDRADEKLFF. CDR3 bases: TGTGCCAGCAGCCCGGACAGGGCCGATGAAAAACTGTTTTTT. This chain links TRBV27 with TRBJ1-4; TRBD1 aligns across 8 bases. CDR1 and CDR2 from the germline V gene are MNHEY and SMNVEV (reference sequence). The CDR3 sequence is 14 residues long. V trimming: 6 bases; J trimming: 6 bases; junction bases outside the gene matches: 6.

V and J are TRBV5-1 and TRBJ2-1; D is uncertain. The V end lost 2 bases, the J end lost 6 bases, and 9 bases lay between the germline ends. From germline, CDR1 is SGHRS and CDR2 YFSETQ. CDR3 length: 13 amino acids. As DNA, the CDR3 is TGCGCCAGCAGCTTTAGGCCCAGCAATGAGCAGTTCTTC. This sequence encodes CASSFRPSNEQFF.

The J gene is TRBJ2-1, the V gene TRBV24-1; 7 positions agree with TRBD1. The CDR3 has 15 amino acids. V lost 0 bases and J lost 8; bases outside the gene matches: 6. Germline V lookup: CDR1 KGHDR, CDR2 SFDVKD. The CDR3 DNA follows: TGTGCCACCAGTGATTTGGGACAGGCCGTCGATGAGCAGTTCTTC. Protein: CATSDLGQAVDEQFF.

V is TRBV6-6 and J is TRBJ1-5; D is undetermined. This CDR3 spans 13 amino acids. CDR1 and CDR2 (germline): MNHNY, SVGAGI (reference sequence). The V and J ends lost 6 bases and 3 bases respectively, with 9 bases between them. CDR3 in amino acids: CASRGSSNQPQHF. The CDR3 DNA sequence: TGTGCCAGCAGAGGGTCCTCCAATCAGCCCCAGCATTTT.